The clone carrying this TCR beta chain has just a few counts. Its target is unknown. Mouse names are used for the genes. The CDR3 is cut off 4 residues early in the read; its end comes from the germline J gene. This specimen includes other DNA sequences encoding the same CDR3. Sorting of pooled cutaneous lymph node cells was based on CD4, CD8alpha, NKG2D, NKG2ACE and other markers. The sample is drawn from a study of CD8+ T cells in alopecia areata. About the study: C3H/HeJ graft donors with spontaneous alopecia, aged roughly 6-13 months, supplied skin that was transplanted onto female C3H/HeJ mice aged roughly 7-11 weeks.

Trimming removed 3 bases from V and 0 bases from J; junction bases left unmatched: 4. CDR1 and CDR2 (germline): GKSSPN, SITVG. CDR3 length: 15 residues. Study-level points and caveats: Shared TCR sequences were less clear between patients than in mice, possibly partly from HLA diversity. Normal scalp showed lower clonality than lesional scalp, especially alopecia totalis/universalis.

Following RNA extraction, reverse transcription yielded cDNA that acted as the sequencing template. Sequenced by immunoSEQ multiplex PCR; TCRdb stores in-frame clones only, minus some. The profile covers about 300,000 clones, none occurring a single time. Sequenced input: CD4+ T cells sorted from a lymph node. The TCR was taken from a C3H/HeJ mouse with alopecia areata. The strain's MHC type: H2-k. The chain uses TRBV31 and TRBJ2-2; 7 bases agree with TRBD1. CDR3 protein: CAWSPGQTNTGQLYF. The CDR3 bases that were read are TGTGCCTGGAGCCCGGGACAGACAAACACCGGG.